The 22 T cell receptor beta chains presented below share a single source sample, sequenced in a study of cytomegalovirus exposure and HLA in healthy donors. Primers included in the PCR were 60 Vbeta and 13 Jbeta primers. Sequencing used immunoSEQ multiplex PCR; TCRdb keeps in-frame clones, though not all of them. The sample consists of around 140,000 clones, less than 80% of them appearing once. The specimen sequenced was PBMCs. The receptor set was obtained from a female donor in good health and CMV-seropositive.

This clone was found a few times. DNA for the CDR3: TGTGCCAGCAGCGTAGGTAGCATGAATGAGCAGTTCTTC. Encoded protein: CASSVGSMNEQFF. The chain is built from TRBV9 and TRBJ2-1; the D is unclear. The CDR3 totals 13 residues. Trimming removed 0 bases at V and 7 bases at J, with 8 bases between. From germline, CDR1 is SGDLS and CDR2 YYNGEE.

This rearrangement joins TRBV9 to TRBJ2-7; 10 bases are a match to TRBD1. V was pared by 3 bases and J by 2 bases, with 2 bases of the junction left unmatched. This CDR3 is 14 amino acids long. Per germline, CDR1 SGDLS and CDR2 YYNGEE. The DNA for the CDR3 is TGTGCCAGCAGCGGGGGACAGGGGACCTACGAGCAGTACTTC. It codes for CASSGGQGTYEQYF.

In its sample, this clone was seen a few times. V and J are TRBV5-4 and TRBJ2-1, with 9 bases that match TRBD2. Trimming at V came to 1 base and at J to 4 bases, leaving 6 bases not matched to a gene. The CDR3 length is 16 residues. Germline CDR1 and CDR2: SGHNT and YYREEE (reference sequence). CDR3 sequence reads: CASSLPGAGGYNEQFF. CDR3 DNA sequence: TGTGCCAGCAGCTTGCCGGGGGCGGGAGGGTACAATGAGCAGTTCTTC.

The CDR3 DNA follows: TGTGCCAGCAGCCCCCGCGGATATTACAATGAGCAGTTCTTC. The encoded protein is CASSPRGYYNEQFF. This chain links TRBV9 with TRBJ2-1; no definite D call. From germline, CDR1 is SGDLS and CDR2 YYNGEE. This CDR3 comprises 14 residues. With 4 bases removed from V and 4 bases from J, the gap between germline ends came to 12 bases. Full variable domain (missing parts from reference TRBV9 and TRBJ2-1): DSGVTQTPKHLITATGQRVTLRCSPRSGDLSVYWYQQSLDQGLQFLIQYYNGEERAKGNILERFSAQQFPDLHSELNLSSLELGDSALYFCASSPRGYYNEQFFGPGTRLTVL.

The gene calls are TRBV19 and TRBJ2-1; D ambiguous. The V and J ends lost 6 bases and 0 bases respectively, with 15 bases between them. Looked up from germline, CDR1 is LNHDA and CDR2 is SQIVND (reference sequence). CDR3 size: 16 residues. The chain's CDR3 is CASSQLAEISYNEQFF. The DNA for the CDR3 is TGTGCCAGTAGCCAGCTTGCGGAAATCTCCTACAATGAGCAGTTCTTC. The full variable domain, completed using reference TRBV19 and TRBJ2-1, is DGGITQSPKYLFRKEGQNVTLSCEQNLNHDAMYWYRQDPGQGLRLIYYSQIVNDFQKGDIAEGYSVSREKKESFPLTVTSAQKNPTAFYLCASSQLAEISYNEQFFGPGTRLTVL.

This chain links TRBV7-2 with TRBJ1-4; TRBD1 aligns across 9 bases. The CDR3 consists of 15 residues. The V gene's germline CDR1 is SGHTA and CDR2 FQGNSA. J lost 8 bases, V lost 5 bases, and 9 bases had no gene match. CDR3 residues: CASSQPGTGSEKLFF. Here the CDR3 DNA reads TGTGCCAGCAGCCAACCAGGGACAGGGTCGGAAAAACTGTTTTTT.

J is TRBJ2-7 and V is TRBV29-1; 9 positions agree with TRBD1. Losses at the gene ends were 5 bases for V and 3 bases for J; bases not matched to a gene: 17. The CDR3 spans 17 residues. CDR1 and CDR2 (germline): SQVTM, ANQGSEA. CDR3 sequence: CSVRVQTGTGYGYEQYF. DNA of the CDR3: TGCAGCGTTAGGGTTCAAACCGGGACAGGGTATGGCTACGAGCAGTACTTC.

The chain uses TRBV5-1 and TRBJ2-1, with D possibly being TRBD2 (6 bases). This CDR3 comprises 14 residues. From germline, CDR1 is SGHRS and CDR2 YFSETQ. Trimming stripped 0 bases from V and 5 bases from J, with 9 bases between. The CDR3 is CASSLVGGHNEQFF. CDR3 DNA: TGCGCCAGCAGCTTGGTGGGGGGACACAATGAGCAGTTCTTC.

This chain links TRBV7-2 with TRBJ2-3; 7 positions match TRBD2. This CDR3 is 16 amino acids long. Germline CDR1 is SGHTA and CDR2 is FQGNSA. With 2 bases clipped from V and 8 bases from J, the junction kept 13 bases outside the gene matches. CDR3 sequence reads: CASSLSRELSIATQYF. The CDR3 DNA is TGTGCCAGCAGCTTATCGCGGGAGCTCAGTATAGCTACGCAGTATTTT.

V and J are TRBV2 and TRBJ2-3; 9 bases are a match to TRBD2. With V trimmed by 2 bases and J by 4 bases, 7 bases remained unmatched. CDR3 size: 16 residues. Germline values: CDR1 SNHLY, CDR2 FYNNEI. CDR3 region: CASSEKASGVADTQYF. DNA for the CDR3: TGTGCCAGCAGTGAAAAGGCTAGCGGGGTAGCAGATACGCAGTATTTT.

This clone has a handful of counts. The V call is TRBV25-1, the J call TRBJ2-7, with a weak D call TRBD2 (5 bases). V shed 6 bases and J shed 1 base, with 13 bases lying between them. The length of the CDR3 is 14 residues. Looked up from germline, CDR1 is MGHDK and CDR2 is SYGVNS. The CDR3 here is CASRGVGGSYEQYF. The CDR3 nucleotides are TGTGCCAGCAGAGGCGTTGGCGGGTCCTACGAGCAGTACTTC.

V is TRBV6-6 and J is TRBJ1-5; D is undetermined. Trimming stripped 4 bases from V and 4 bases from J, with 11 bases between. This CDR3 is 14 amino acids long. CDR1 is MNHNY and CDR2 is SVGAGI in the germline V gene (reference sequence). The CDR3 DNA is TGTGCCAGCAGTTTCCCAGGTGCTAATCAGCCCCAGCATTTT. It codes for CASSFPGANQPQHF.

This rearrangement joins TRBV11-3 to TRBJ1-1; the D is unclear. The V gene's germline CDR1 is SGHNT and CDR2 YENEEA. V was pared by 5 bases and J by 1 base, with 11 bases between. The CDR3 consists of 14 residues. CDR3: CASSRTSGNTEAFF. The CDR3 coding sequence is TGTGCCAGCAGCAGAACGAGCGGGAACACTGAAGCTTTCTTT.

This clone appeared a few times. V and J are TRBV23-1 and TRBJ2-7, with D possibly matching TRBD2 (5 bases). TRBV23-1 is identified as an open reading frame with a role that is uncertain. This CDR3 contains 15 residues. The V gene lost 2 bases and the J gene lost 0 bases, with 11 bases spanning the gap. The CDR3 loop is CASSQRTGFSYEQYF. CDR3 bases: TGCGCCAGCAGTCAAAGAACGGGATTCTCCTACGAGCAGTACTTC.

In this sample, this clone turned up once. V gene TRBV7-9 combines with J gene TRBJ1-2; TRBD1 is a possible D gene (5 bases). V lost 1 base and J lost 7, with 10 bases in between. Per germline, CDR1 SEHNR and CDR2 FQNEAQ (reference sequence). This CDR3 spans 13 amino acids. The CDR3 DNA reads TGTGCCAGCAGCTTAGGGGCAGGGCTTGGCTACACCTTC. It yields the protein CASSLGAGLGYTF.

The chain combines TRBV10-2 with TRBJ2-7; 13 bases are shared with TRBD2. Germline-derived CDR1 and CDR2 are WSHSY and SAAADI. V gave up 6 bases and J gave up 6 bases; unmatched junction bases: 8. This CDR3 is 15 amino acids long. Here the CDR3 DNA reads TGCGCCAGCAGGCCACTAGCGGGAGGGCCGGGCGAGCAGTACTTC. This sequence encodes CASRPLAGGPGEQYF.

The chain uses TRBV7-9 and TRBJ1-2; the D is unclear. V was shortened by 4 bases and J by 5 bases, with 14 bases between the two germline ends. The CDR3 totals 14 residues. Germline V gives CDR1 SEHNR, CDR2 FQNEAQ (reference sequence). CDR3 in amino acids: CASSSPGSLYGYTF. For the CDR3, the DNA is TGTGCCAGCAGCTCCCCGGGGTCGCTATATGGCTACACCTTC.

This chain connects TRBV21-1 to TRBJ2-5; the D call TRBD2 from the table was never checked on the DNA. TRBV21-1 is shown as a pseudogene. The CDR3 covers 20 residues. DNA of the CDR3: TGTGCCAGCAGCAAAGAGAAGTCGGGGTGTAGCGGGAGGGCCGGGGAGACCCAGTACTTC. This sequence encodes CASSKEKSGCSGRAGETQYF.

The rearrangement uses TRBV7-6 and TRBJ2-2; tentatively, D is TRBD1 (6 bases). The CDR3 sequence is 13 residues long. Germline V gene data show CDR1 as SGHVS and CDR2 as FNYEAQ. Trimming cost V 4 bases and J 9 bases, with 12 bases left between them. Here the CDR3 reads CASSYTGSRELFF. The CDR3 DNA is TGTGCCAGCAGCTACACAGGGTCCCGGGAGCTGTTTTTT. Full variable domain (remainder filled in from reference TRBV7-6 and TRBJ2-2): GAGVSQSPRYKVTKRGQDVALRCDPISGHVSLYWYRQALGQGPEFLTYFNYEAQQDKSGLPNDRFSAERPEGSISTLTIQRTEQRDSAMYRCASSYTGSRELFFGEGSRLTVL.

V gene TRBV25-1 combines with J gene TRBJ2-7, with 8 positions matching TRBD1. After removal of 6 bases from V and 9 bases from J, the junction contained 16 bases not matched to a gene. This CDR3 is built from 15 residues. CDR1 is MGHDK and CDR2 is SYGVNS in the germline V gene. CDR3 nucleotide sequence: TGTGCCAGCAGCGCCACGGACAGGGAATTAAACGGGCAGTACTTC. Residues: CASSATDRELNGQYF.

The chain recombines TRBV18 with TRBJ2-6, with TRBD1 matching 9 bases. The CDR3 spans 19 residues. The V gene end was trimmed by 5 bases and the J gene end by 0 bases; junction bases not matched to a gene: 11. Germline V gives CDR1 KGHSH, CDR2 LQKENI. The CDR3 sequence: CASSVDRGITSSGANVLTF. CDR3 DNA sequence: TGTGCCAGCTCAGTCGACAGGGGGATTACTAGCTCTGGGGCCAACGTCCTGACTTTC.

This chain joins TRBV7-5 and TRBJ2-1; the table names TRBD2, a call not compared with the DNA. TRBV7-5 is a documented pseudogene. This CDR3 region has 13 residues. CDR3 DNA sequence: TGTGTCAGAAGCTTCGGACGGGAGAATGAGCAGTTCTTC. Translation gives CVRSFGRENEQFF.